This T cell receptor (beta chain) derives from a study of early T cells in non-severe SARS-CoV-2 infection. Study context: Alpha and beta chains were unpaired, from unsorted whole-blood bulk RNA. Study results and caveats: There was a bias toward anti-spike CD8 responses in VDJdb matching, which missed private and CD4 specificities.

Note on this clonotype: Its antigen is not identified.

Individually, cDNA molecules had unique molecular identifiers attached to them. TCRdb ran MiXCR on the 5' RACE reads and lists one entry per CDR3 protein. The sample holds more than 70,000 distinct CDR3 sequences, 10% to 12% seen once. The V end lost 2 bases, the J end lost 7 bases, and 8 bases lay between the germline ends. The CDR3 totals 13 residues. Per germline, CDR1 SEHNR and CDR2 FQNEAQ (reference sequence). The TCR was taken from an adult who was a healthcare worker with PCR-confirmed SARS-CoV-2 infection or an uninfected control (not recorded which). The sequencing here drew on whole blood, taken at baseline. This chain uses TRBV7-9 with TRBJ2-2; D not resolved. CDR3 sequence reads: CASSLIGVGELFF. The CDR3 nucleotides read TGTGCCAGCAGCTTAATAGGAGTCGGGGAGCTGTTTTTT. The full variable domain, in which reference TRBV7-9 and TRBJ2-2 provide the parts outside the CDR3, is DTGVSQNPRHKITKRGQNVTFRCDPISEHNRLYWYRQTLGQGPEFLTYFQNEAQLEKSRLLSDRFSAERPKGSFSTLEIQRTEQGDSAMYLCASSLIGVGELFFGEGSRLTVL.